The 21 T cell receptor beta chains presented below share a single source sample, sequenced in a study of blood T cell repertoires in COVID-19. Assay used: immunoSEQ multiplex PCR; TCRdb lists only in-frame clones, some missing. The sample comprises around 60,000 clones, about four fifths of which are singletons, and 3.5% rests with the top ten. Sequencing was performed on peripheral blood. The receptors originated from a woman aged 80 or over with acute or convalescent COVID-19.

Only one count was recorded for this clone. The chain couples TRBV18 to TRBJ1-1; D gene ambiguous. Per the germline V gene, CDR1 is KGHSH and CDR2 is LQKENI. V lost 0 bases and J 4 bases, leaving 9 bases between the germline ends. The CDR3 runs to 14 residues. The CDR3: CASSPPLGGTEAFF. CDR3 coding DNA: TGTGCCAGCTCACCACCGCTGGGAGGCACTGAAGCTTTCTTT. Variable domain in full (rest from reference TRBV18 and TRBJ1-1): NAGVMQNPRHLVRRRGQEARLRCSPMKGHSHVYWYRQLPEEGLKFMVYLQKENIIDESGMPKERFSAEFPKEGPSILRIQQVVRGDSAAYFCASSPPLGGTEAFFGQGTRLTVV.

This clone has more than one count but fewer than ten. The rearrangement joins TRBV13 to TRBJ1-2; tentative D call: TRBD1 (6 bases). Germline CDR1 is PRHDT and CDR2 is FYEKMQ (reference sequence). The CDR3 sequence is 15 residues long. V was clipped by 3 bases and J by 3 bases, with 14 bases between them. CDR3 DNA: TGTGCCAGCAGCTTCTGGGAGGGGGTGGACTATGGCTACACCTTC. This gives the protein CASSFWEGVDYGYTF.

This clone has a single count. The genes are TRBV29-1 and TRBJ2-7, with 7 positions matching TRBD2. Germline CDR1 is SQVTM and CDR2 is ANQGSEA. The J segment lost 3 bases and the V segment lost 8 bases, leaving 4 bases of the junction unmatched. This CDR3 spans 11 amino acids. The CDR3 DNA reads as TGCAGCTCACGGACTAGCTACGAGCAGTACTTC. Its protein product is CSSRTSYEQYF.

This clone has just one count. V usage is TRBV6-6 and J usage is TRBJ2-7; 7 bases are shared with TRBD1. The ends lost 5 bases at V and 3 bases at J; junction bases unmatched: 4. Germline CDR1 reads MNHNY; CDR2 reads SVGAGI (reference sequence). The CDR3 runs 13 residues. The CDR3 DNA reads as TGTGCCAGCAGTCCAGGGGGTCGCTACGAGCAGTACTTC. Its translation is CASSPGGRYEQYF.

The chain couples TRBV28 to TRBJ2-7; 8 bases map to TRBD1. V lost 5 bases to trimming and J lost 3 bases; unmatched junction nucleotides: 9. From germline, CDR1 is MDHEN and CDR2 SYDVKM. The length of the CDR3 is 15 residues. The CDR3 loop reads CASSATGGRGYEQYF. The CDR3, as DNA: TGTGCCAGCAGTGCAACAGGGGGAAGGGGCTACGAGCAGTACTTC.

The V call is TRBV28, the J call TRBJ2-2, with no clear D. This CDR3 has 14 residues. With 1 base removed from V and 1 base from J, the gap between germline ends came to 4 bases. Germline CDR1 reads MDHEN; CDR2 reads SYDVKM. The CDR3 region is CASSLSGNTGELFF. The CDR3 region has the DNA TGTGCCAGCAGTTTATCAGGGAACACCGGGGAGCTGTTTTTT.

This clone was seen just once. The chain uses TRBV29-1 and TRBJ2-4; possibly TRBD1 for D (6 bases). The V gene lost 4 bases and the J gene lost 8 bases, with 9 bases spanning the gap. This CDR3 has 11 residues. Per germline, CDR1 SQVTM and CDR2 ANQGSEA. CDR3 residues: CSVGGLDIQYF. The CDR3, as DNA: TGCAGCGTTGGGGGGCTAGACATTCAGTACTTC.

V usage is TRBV30 and J usage is TRBJ2-3; 10 bases align to TRBD2. Losses at the gene ends were 4 bases for V and 7 bases for J; bases not matched to a gene: 5. This CDR3 contains 13 residues. The V gene's germline CDR1 is GTSNPN and CDR2 SVGIG (reference sequence). CDR3 DNA sequence: TGTGCCTGGACTAGCGGGAGTATAAATACGCAGTATTTT. This gives the protein CAWTSGSINTQYF. The whole variable domain, remainder taken from reference TRBV30 and TRBJ2-3, is SQTIHQWPATLVQPVGSPLSLECTVEGTSNPNLYWYRQAAGRGLQLLFYSVGIGQISSEVPQNLSASRPQDRQFILSSKKLLLSDSGFYLCAWTSGSINTQYFGPGTRLTVL.

This clone was seen a handful of times. V and J are TRBV5-1 and TRBJ1-5; perhaps TRBD1 as D (6 bases). Germline CDR1 SGHRS, CDR2 YFSETQ. The CDR3 loop spans 15 amino acids. V gave up 0 bases and J gave up 1 base, with 8 bases separating them. CDR3 DNA: TGCGCCAGCAGCTTGGCAGGGGCCAGCAATCAGCCCCAGCATTTT. Translation: CASSLAGASNQPQHF.

This clone was found once. The rearrangement joins TRBV12-5 to TRBJ1-6, with TRBD1 as a possible D gene (6 bases). Trimming cost V 1 base and J 6 bases, with 19 bases left between them. CDR1 is LGHNT, CDR2 FRNRAP, per germline. This CDR3 contains 18 residues. The CDR3 region is CASGLGYRTANPNSPLHF. The DNA for the CDR3 is TGTGCTAGTGGTTTGGGCTATCGGACAGCCAACCCTAATTCACCCCTCCACTTT.

This chain links TRBV6-5 with TRBJ1-6, with 7 bases identical to TRBD1. Germline V gives CDR1 MNHEY, CDR2 SVGAGI. This CDR3 contains 12 residues. V was pared by 11 bases and J by 9 bases, with 7 bases of the junction left unmatched. The CDR3 is CAVGQGGSPLHF. CDR3 DNA sequence: TGTGCCGTTGGGCAGGGGGGTTCACCCCTCCACTTT.

The V and J genes are TRBV6-1 and TRBJ1-2; TRBD1 matches 12 bases. With V trimmed by 1 base and J by 7 bases, 10 bases remained unmatched. Germline CDR1 reads MNHNS; CDR2 reads SASEGT. CDR3 length: 17 residues. The CDR3 DNA is TGTGCCAGCAGTGAAGTCTTCTTGTTGGGACAGGGGGCTGGCTACACCTTC. Translating it yields CASSEVFLLGQGAGYTF.

Only one count was recorded for this clone. The chain carries TRBV7-2 and TRBJ2-3, with TRBD1 as a possible D gene (5 bases). The CDR3 has 16 amino acids. Looked up from germline, CDR1 is SGHTA and CDR2 is FQGNSA. Trimming removed 5 bases at V and 0 bases at J, with 15 bases between. The CDR3, as DNA: TGTGCCAGCAGCCTCAGGGCTATTTCTAGCACAGATACGCAGTATTTT. Residues: CASSLRAISSTDTQYF.

The CDR3 DNA is TGTGCCAGCAGTTTACTGAATCAGCCCCAGCATTTT. It encodes CASSLLNQPQHF. V gene TRBV28 combines with J gene TRBJ1-5; D is uncertain. CDR1 MDHEN and CDR2 SYDVKM come from the germline V gene. V shed 2 bases and J shed 4 bases, with 3 bases lying between them. This CDR3 region has 12 residues. The variable domain in full, completed from reference TRBV28 and TRBJ1-5, reads DVKVTQSSRYLVKRTGEKVFLECVQDMDHENMFWYRQDPGLGLRLIYFSYDVKMKEKGDIPEGYSVSREKKERFSLILESASTNQTSMYLCASSLLNQPQHFGDGTRLSIL.

This clone was picked up a small number of times. The chain joins TRBV13 to TRBJ1-2; D may be TRBD1 (5 bases). The CDR3 loop spans 15 amino acids. Germline V CDR1 and CDR2: PRHDT, FYEKMQ (reference sequence). V was clipped by 4 bases and J by 1 base, with 13 bases between them. CDR3 protein: CASSYEGHLNYGYTF. The CDR3 bases are TGTGCCAGCAGCTACGAAGGACACCTTAACTATGGCTACACCTTC.

This clone was counted once. V is TRBV6-5 and J is TRBJ1-2; tentative D call: TRBD1 (5 bases). This CDR3 has 14 residues. The germline gives CDR1 MNHEY, CDR2 SVGAGI. V gave up 8 bases and J gave up 5 bases, with 18 bases separating them. In nucleotides, the CDR3 is TGTGCCAGCGCAATAATCGCCGCAGGGTATGGCTACACCTTC. It is translated as CASAIIAAGYGYTF.

This chain joins TRBV7-2 and TRBJ2-1, with D maybe TRBD2 (5 bases). The CDR3 has 16 residues. V was shortened by 2 bases and J by 6 bases, with 17 bases between the two germline ends. Germline assignment: CDR1 SGHTA and CDR2 FQGNSA. The CDR3 nucleotides are TGTGCCAGCAGCTTAACCTCGGGGTTCCCCTCCAATGAGCAGTTCTTC. Its protein product is CASSLTSGFPSNEQFF.

This chain connects TRBV15 to TRBJ2-3; D perhaps matches TRBD2 (5 bases). Trimming stripped 0 bases from V and 0 bases from J, with 13 bases between. The germline V gene has CDR1 LNHNV and CDR2 YYDKDF (reference sequence). This CDR3 is 17 amino acids long. CDR3 bases: TGTGCCACCAGCAGAGACTTGGACTCGCCTAGCACAGATACGCAGTATTTT. Encoded protein: CATSRDLDSPSTDTQYF.

This sequence joins TRBV7-8 and TRBJ2-5, with D tentatively TRBD1 (5 bases). Germline CDR1 and CDR2: SGHVS and FQNEAQ. Trimming left V 0 bases short and J 8 bases short, with 13 bases between. The CDR3 extends over 14 amino acids. CDR3 DNA: TGTGCCAGCAGCTTAGCAGGGGCCGAAGGCACCCAGTACTTC. This encodes CASSLAGAEGTQYF. Using reference TRBV7-8 and TRBJ2-5 for the parts outside the CDR3, the full variable domain is GAGVSQSPRYKVAKRGQDVALRCDPISGHVSLFWYQQALGQGPEFLTYFQNEAQLDKSGLPSDRFFAERPEGSVSTLKIQRTQQEDSAVYLCASSLAGAEGTQYFGPGTRLLVL.

The genes are TRBV4-1 and TRBJ2-3; TRBD2 matches at 9 bases. This CDR3 region has 14 residues. Looked up from germline, CDR1 is MGHRA and CDR2 is YSYEKL. V gave up 8 bases and J gave up 6 bases; unmatched junction bases: 9. The CDR3 DNA is TGCGCCAGCGGTACTAGCGGGCCGGGGGATACGCAGTATTTT. Residues: CASGTSGPGDTQYF.

The chain combines TRBV5-6 with TRBJ2-5; 8 nucleotides agree with TRBD2. Trimming took 0 bases from V and 1 from J; bases not matched to a gene: 5. There are 16 residues in the CDR3. Germline values: CDR1 SGHDT, CDR2 YYEEEE. The CDR3: CASSLALLAAQETQYF. The CDR3, as DNA: TGTGCCAGCAGCTTGGCGCTACTAGCGGCCCAAGAGACCCAGTACTTC.